This T cell receptor beta chain was sequenced during a study of naive and memory T cell subsets. Amplification of ligated cDNA took four PCR rounds with SP2 and nested alpha and beta constant primers. Blood and skin TCR RNA was reverse transcribed with alpha and beta constant primers. Each CDR3 protein is one row after TCRdb ran MiXCR on the 5' RACE reads. The table records roughly 60,000 distinct CDR3 sequences, 7.2% of them present only once. Trimming cost V 2 bases and J 2 bases, with 12 bases left between them. This CDR3 comprises 15 residues. Germline loops: CDR1 KGHSH, CDR2 LQKENI. Study-wide results and limits: This RNA-based method may be sensitive to activation-related transcript changes.

TCR cDNA received a 3' ligated oligonucleotide that carried a UMI. Cells were not sorted; total RNA input targeted about 1 to 1000 ng. Comment on this clonotype: Its antigen is unknown.

The J gene is TRBJ2-5, the V gene TRBV18; D might be TRBD1 or TRBD2, each matching 5 bases. The clonotype originates from a male donor in good health. DNA for the CDR3: TGTGCCAGCTCACCAGTCCAGGGACGGCAAGAGACCCAGTACTTC. Residues: CASSPVQGRQETQYF.